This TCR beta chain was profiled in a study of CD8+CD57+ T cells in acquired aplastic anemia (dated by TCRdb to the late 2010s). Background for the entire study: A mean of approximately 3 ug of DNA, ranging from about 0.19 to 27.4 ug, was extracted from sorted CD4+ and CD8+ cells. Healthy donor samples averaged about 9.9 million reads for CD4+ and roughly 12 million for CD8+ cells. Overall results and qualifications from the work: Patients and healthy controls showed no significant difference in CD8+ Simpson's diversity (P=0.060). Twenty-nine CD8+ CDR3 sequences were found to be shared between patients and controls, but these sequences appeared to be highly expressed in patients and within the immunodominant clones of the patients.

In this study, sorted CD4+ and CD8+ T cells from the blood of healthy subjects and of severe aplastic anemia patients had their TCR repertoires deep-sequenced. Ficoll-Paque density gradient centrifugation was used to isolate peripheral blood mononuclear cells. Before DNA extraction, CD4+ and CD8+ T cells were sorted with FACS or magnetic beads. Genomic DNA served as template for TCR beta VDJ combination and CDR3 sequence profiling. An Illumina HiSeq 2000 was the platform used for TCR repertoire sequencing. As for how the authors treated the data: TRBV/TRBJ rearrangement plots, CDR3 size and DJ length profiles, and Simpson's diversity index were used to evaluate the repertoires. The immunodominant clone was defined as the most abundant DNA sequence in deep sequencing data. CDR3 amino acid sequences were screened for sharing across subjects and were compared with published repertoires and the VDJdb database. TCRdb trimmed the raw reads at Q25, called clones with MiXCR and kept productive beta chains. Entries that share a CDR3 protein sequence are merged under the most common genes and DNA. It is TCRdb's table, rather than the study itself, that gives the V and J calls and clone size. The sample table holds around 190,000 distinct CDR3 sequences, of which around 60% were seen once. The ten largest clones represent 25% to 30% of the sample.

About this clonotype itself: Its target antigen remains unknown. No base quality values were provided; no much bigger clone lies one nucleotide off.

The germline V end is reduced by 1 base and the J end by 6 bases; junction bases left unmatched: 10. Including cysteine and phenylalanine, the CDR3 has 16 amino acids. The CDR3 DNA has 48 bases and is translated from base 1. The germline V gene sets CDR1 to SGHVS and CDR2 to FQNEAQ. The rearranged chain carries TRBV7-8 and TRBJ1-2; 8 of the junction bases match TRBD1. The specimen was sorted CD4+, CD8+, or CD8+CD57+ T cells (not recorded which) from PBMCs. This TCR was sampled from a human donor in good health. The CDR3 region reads CASSLGRQGPGDGYTF. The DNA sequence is TGTGCCAGCAGCTTAGGGAGACAGGGGCCTGGAGATGGCTACACCTTC.